The 16 T cell receptor beta chains listed next were all sequenced from one sample in a study of CD8+ T cells in alopecia areata. Sorting relied on CD4, CD8alpha, NKG2D, NKG2ACE and other markers applied to pooled cutaneous lymph node cells. Extraction of RNA preceded its reverse transcription into cDNA, which served as the sequencing template. Profiled with immunoSEQ multiplex PCR; TCRdb holds only in-frame clones, not every one. The sample counts 5,000 to 7,000 clones, none seen once; the ten largest own roughly 33%. Sequencing was done on a sample of CD8+ T cells sorted from a lymph node. All receptors derive from a C3H/HeJ mouse with alopecia areata. MHC haplotype of the mouse line: H2-k.

The sample holds many counts of this clone. Here the gene names and germline are mouse. Read sequence stops 4 residues before the CDR3 end, and the germline J gene provides the missing end. V is TRBV31 and J is TRBJ2-4; possibly TRBD1 for D (6 bases). Germline CDR1 and CDR2: GKSSPN and SITVG. The CDR3 spans 13 residues. The part of the CDR3 DNA that was read is TGTGCCTGGAGTCCCGGGACAAAAAAC. Protein: CAWSPGTKN. The entire CDR3 is CAWSPGTKNTLYF.

This clone was observed many times. Gene names are the mouse ones. The observed sequence ends 4 residues before the CDR3 terminus, with the missing tail filled in from the germline J gene. The chain recombines TRBV1 with TRBJ2-2; 10 bases are shared with TRBD1. This CDR3 region has 17 residues. With V trimmed by 2 bases and J by 0 bases, 3 bases remained unmatched. Germline V gene lookup returns CDR1 NSQYPW and CDR2 LRSPGD (reference sequence). The CDR3 bases that were read are TGCACCTGCAGTGCACCGGACAGGGGGGCAAACACCGGG. It specifies CTCSAPDRGANTG. The full CDR3 is CTCSAPDRGANTGQLYF.

This clone was detected many times. Mouse gene names and germline throughout. From the germline J gene comes the end of the CDR3, since the read stops 4 residues before it. This chain uses TRBV13-3 with TRBJ2-1; tentatively, D is TRBD1 (5 bases). The CDR3 totals 14 residues. Germline V lookup: CDR1 NNHDY, CDR2 SYVADS. Trimming pared 3 bases from V and 0 bases from J, leaving 7 bases between. Incomplete CDR3 DNA: TGTGCCAGCAGTGCCGGACATAACTATGCT. Its protein product is CASSAGHNYA. The full-length CDR3 reads as CASSAGHNYAEQFF.

As regards this clone: The gene names given are mouse names. The read terminates 4 residues ahead of where the CDR3 ends, so the germline J gene completes it. V usage is TRBV31 and J usage is TRBJ2-1, with D possibly TRBD2 on 6 matching bases. The CDR3 loop spans 12 amino acids. Germline CDR1 is GKSSPN and CDR2 is SITVG. CDR3 bases read: TGTGCCTGGAGTCTCGGGGGGACT. This sequence encodes CAWSLGGT. The CDR3 as a whole reads CAWSLGGTEQFF.

Regarding this clone: Sequence at one end of the junction differs from germline and may be a read error. Gene names and germline match the mouse. The read ends 4 residues shy of where the CDR3 ends; the end is completed using the germline J gene. The V call is TRBV13-1, the J call TRBJ2-7; 11 nucleotides align to TRBD1. Germline CDR1 and CDR2: NSHNY and SYGAGN. The length of the CDR3 is 15 residues. CDR3 region: CASNDVGTGGYEQYF. CDR3 bases read: TGTGCCAGCAATGATGTCGGGACAGGGGGCTAT.

Comment on this clone: Mouse gene names and germline throughout. Coverage ceases 4 residues before the CDR3 finishes, and the germline J gene fills in the end. The V and J genes are TRBV31 and TRBJ1-1, with a tentative D call TRBD1 (5 bases). The germline V gene encodes CDR1 GKSSPN and CDR2 SITVG. CDR3 length equals 12 residues. V lost 3 bases and J 4 bases, leaving 9 bases between the germline ends. CDR3 amino acids: CAWSPRGTEVFF. The sequenced CDR3 bases are TGTGCCTGGAGCCCGAGGGGCACA.

This clone was detected a few times. The germline gene is not matched at one end of the junction; a read error may be the cause. The listed genes are named as in mouse. Read data end 4 residues before the CDR3 end; the end is taken from the germline J gene. This sequence joins TRBV13-1 and TRBJ1-2; 9 bases are shared with TRBD1. The CDR3 runs 15 residues. Germline V gene sequence: CDR1 NSHNY, CDR2 SYGAGN. The CDR3 region is CASGEPGQGDSDYTF. Incomplete CDR3 DNA: TGTGCCAGCGGTGAGCCGGGACAGGGAGACTCC.

The table lists this clone with many counts. Gene names denote mouse genes. The read stops 4 residues short of the end of the CDR3; the missing end is completed from the germline J gene. The J gene is TRBJ2-7, the V gene TRBV1, with 7 bases matching TRBD2. The germline CDR1 and CDR2 sequences are NSQYPW and LRSPGD (reference sequence). V lost 0 bases to trimming and J lost 0 bases; unmatched junction nucleotides: 2. This CDR3 has 15 residues. CDR3 protein: CTCSADSGGSYEQYF. The part of the CDR3 DNA that was read is TGCACCTGCAGTGCAGATTCTGGGGGCTCCTAT. The full variable domain, with the rest looked up from reference TRBV1 and TRBJ2-7, is VTLLEQNPRWRLVPRGQAVNLRCILKNSQYPWMSWYQQDLQKQLQWLFTLRSPGDKEVKSLPGADYLATRVTDTELRLQVANMSQGRTLYCTCSADSGGSYEQYFGPGTRLTVL.

This clone came up many times. Any gene name here is a mouse gene name. The read terminates 4 residues before the CDR3 end, so the remaining end is supplied by the germline J gene. The chain carries TRBV5 and TRBJ2-3; 10 nucleotides match TRBD1. The trim removed 3 bases at V and 3 bases at J, leaving 0 bases unmatched. The germline V gene encodes CDR1 LGHNA and CDR2 YNLKQL (reference sequence). This CDR3 region has 14 residues. CDR3 amino acids: CASSQGQGAETLYF. The DNA read from the CDR3 is TGTGCCAGCAGCCAGGGACAGGGGGCAGAA.

This clone was seen more than once but under ten times. The listed genes are named as in mouse. The read ends 4 residues before the CDR3 terminus; that terminus is restored from the germline J gene. The chain uses TRBV5 and TRBJ2-1, with 14 bases lining up with TRBD2. The V gene's germline CDR1 is LGHNA and CDR2 YNLKQL (reference sequence). The CDR3 length is 16 residues. Incomplete CDR3 DNA: TGTGCCAGCAGCCCCGGGGACTGGGGGGGCGAGGCT. This codes for CASSPGDWGGEA. In full, the CDR3 reads CASSPGDWGGEAEQFF.

This clone is deemed medium-sized. Gene names and germline match the mouse. The read comes to an end 3 residues before the CDR3 does, leaving the germline J gene to fill in the end. This chain joins TRBV13-2 and TRBJ1-6; D is uncertain. TRBJ1-6 is designated an ORF whose function remains uncertain. Trimming took off 2 bases at V and 7 bases at J, with 4 bases between the two ends. In germline, CDR1 is NNHNN, CDR2 SYGAGS (reference sequence). The CDR3 consists of 12 residues. Partial CDR3 DNA: TGTGCCAGCGGTGAGTGGAATTCGCCC. It yields the protein CASGEWNSP. The entire CDR3 sequence reads CASGEWNSPLYF.

This clone has at least ten counts. The gene symbols are mouse symbols. The sequenced fragment ends 4 residues before the CDR3 boundary, so the rest is inferred from the germline J gene. The V and J genes are TRBV13-2 and TRBJ2-3; D is possibly TRBD1 (6 bases). From germline, CDR1 is NNHNN and CDR2 SYGAGS (reference sequence). The length of the CDR3 is 13 residues. V lost 5 bases and J lost 2, with 9 bases in between. The CDR3 is CASGHRAAETLYF. The sequenced part of the CDR3 DNA is TGTGCCAGCGGACACAGGGCTGCAGAA.

This clone was counted ten times or more. The listed genes are named as in mouse. Sequencing ends 4 residues short of the CDR3 end; the germline J gene provides the rest. The gene calls are TRBV13-1 and TRBJ2-7, with 12 bases that match TRBD2. Per the germline V gene, CDR1 is NSHNY and CDR2 is SYGAGN. This CDR3 has 15 amino acids. This chain's CDR3 is CASSGYGLGGDEQYF. Partial CDR3 DNA: TGTGCCAGCAGTGGTTACGGACTGGGGGGGGAT.

For this clone: Gene names denote mouse genes. Coverage ceases 4 residues before the CDR3 finishes, and the germline J gene fills in the end. V is TRBV2 and J is TRBJ2-3, with D perhaps TRBD2 (6 bases). V lost 0 bases, J lost 2 bases, and 9 bases lay in between. The CDR3 is made up of 15 amino acids. In germline, CDR1 is LGHNA, CDR2 YSYQKL. The CDR3 bases that were read are TGTGCCAGCAGCCAAGAGTGGGGGTTTGCAGAA. This gives the protein CASSQEWGFAE. The entire CDR3 is CASSQEWGFAETLYF.

Relative to its sample, this clone is medium-sized. The listed genes are named as in mouse. From the germline J gene comes the end of the CDR3, since the read stops 4 residues before it. The rearrangement links TRBV29 to TRBJ2-7, with TRBD2 identical over 7 bases. Unmatched junction bases numbered 0, after V lost 1 base and J lost 0 bases. This CDR3 has 14 residues. CDR1 MSHET and CDR2 SYDVDS come from the germline V gene. The CDR3 DNA, read in part, is TGTGCTAGCAGTTTATTGGGGGGCTCCTAT. Its translation is CASSLLGGSY. The CDR3 as a whole reads CASSLLGGSYEQYF.

This clone is medium-sized (0.01 to 0.1%) in the sample. Gene names refer to mouse genes. The read terminates 4 residues before the CDR3 end, so the remaining end is supplied by the germline J gene. This sequence joins TRBV14 and TRBJ1-1, with a possible D match to TRBD1 (6 bases). Between the trimmed V and J ends, which lost 5 bases and 0 bases, there was a span of 11 bases. Germline CDR1 and CDR2: SGHDT and FRDEAV. The CDR3 loop spans 14 amino acids. The CDR3 loop reads CASSPDSANTEVFF. The CDR3 DNA, read in part, is TGTGCCAGCAGCCCGGACAGTGCAAACACA.